The subject of this entry is one TCR beta chain. In its sample, this clone was seen a few times. Its antigen target is currently unknown. Base qualities are not recorded, but no much larger clone differs from it by a single base. From the cysteine through the phenylalanine, the CDR3 covers 14 amino acids. The only DNA kept is the CDR3, 42 bases in frame from the first base. The germline V gene (reference sequence) supplies CDR1 WNHNN and CDR2 SYGVQD. V lost 0 bases and J lost 4 bases, and the count of bases not matched to a germline gene is 2. Each donor gave one peripheral blood draw, about 110 mL on average, collected into heparinised tubes. Naive, central memory, regulatory and stem cell-like memory CD4+ T cells were sorted on a BD FACSAria II using a panel including CD45RO, CCR7, CD25, CD127, CD95 and CD27. All sorted populations exceeded 95% purity. PBMCs were separated immediately by Lymphoprep density gradient centrifugation and were stained directly, without being cultured. To minimize batch effects, samples were stained and sorted in pairs, one healthy donor with one patient per experiment.

These data originate in a study of beta chain features in type 1 diabetes listed by TCRdb under 2018. About the investigation overall: No differences in mean age, gender distribution, total cell number or subset yield were found between patients and healthy donors. A total of about 100,000,000 sorted cells were examined across all samples, and RNA yield correlated strongly with the number of cells per subset. The study compared TCRB repertoires of sorted circulating CD4+ T cell subsets between recently diagnosed type 1 diabetes patients and matched healthy donors. Naive and central memory subsets were obtained from all 30 or so donors, but regulatory and stem cell-like memory subsets were isolated from only 8 patients and roughly eight healthy donors.

The paper's findings and limits, for the study overall: Because cDNA was sequenced instead of genomic DNA, highly expressing activated cells could be over-represented, though the groups showed no difference in activation or CD3 levels. Naive, central memory and regulatory TCRB repertoires appeared to be more similar among patients than among healthy donors. HLA sub-analyses involved small numbers of individuals, so any influence of HLA type on TCRB rearrangement remained unresolved. At VDJ recombination sites, patients with type 1 diabetes made fewer insertions and deleted more nucleotides, a pattern implying thymic rearrangement abnormalities. Type 1 diabetes patients showed a moderate but significant shortening of TCRB CDR3 length in all four CD4+ subsets. PCR might favor shorter templates, but patient and control samples were amplified and corrected together, so any skew would affect both groups equally.

The entire amount of isolated RNA was reverse transcribed using the High Capacity cDNA Reverse Transcription Kit, so the sequenced TCRB transcripts were expressed ones. Deep immunoSEQ sequencing was performed on naive, central memory and regulatory T cell samples, with an average of roughly 3.5 million total reads per sample. After sorted cells were lysed in RLT buffer, RNA was extracted with DNase-treated RNeasy Micro or Mini kits, with the choice depending on cell number. To prevent cross-contamination, each cell subset was processed individually, whereas patient and healthy donor samples were processed jointly. TCRB sequences were amplified from cDNA with the immunoSEQ multiplex PCR, producing 87-bp fragments spanning the CDR3 region. Amplicons were sequenced on the Illumina HiSeq platform. The original methods were these. Synthetic template baselines were used to correct PCR bias computationally, reads within Hamming distance 2 were collapsed together, and singletons that could not be merged were discarded. By aligning reads against IMGT, V, D and J genes, CDR3 length, and insertions or deletions at six rearrangement sites were assigned. Within each subset, clonotype counts were normalized to sorted cell number, and only after that were true diversity and Gini coefficients computed with the tcR R package. The overlap coefficient, calculated on TCRB nucleotide sequences, was used to measure repertoire sharing. Out-of-frame TCRB sequences from naive cells were analyzed to stand in for the pre-selection repertoire. What TCRdb holds here is the immuneACCESS table cut down to in-frame rearrangements. Part of the clones is not present; checked against another copy, under half of the missing clones reflect an unresolved V gene, and the others are unexplained. V and J calls and clone size are as listed in that table; D and trimming were resolved from the DNA. Counted in this sample were under 850,000 clones; around an eighth of them appeared once. Of the sample, 0.022% falls within the top ten clones.

Sample: naive CD4+ T cells from blood. The sample's cell subset or site label, decoded: true naive CD4+ T cells. The V and J segments used are TRBV10-1 and TRBJ2-7, and TRBD1 aligns with 8 junction nucleotides. The receptor was derived from a man aged 18 to 30 with type 1 diabetes. The nucleotide sequence reads as follows: TGCGCCAGCAGTGAGTCGGGACAGGAGTACGAGCAGTACTTC. This sequence encodes CASSESGQEYEQYF.